This T cell receptor beta chain emerged from a study of blood T cells in healthy people across ages. CDR1 is SQVTM and CDR2 is ANQGSEA in the germline V gene. The CDR3 is 12 residues long. V lost 7 bases and J lost 3, with 12 bases in between. Through a sample-barcoded 5' primer and a J-beta primer mix, a second PCR was run for roughly 6 to 11 cycles. A single record per CDR3 protein comes from TCRdb applying MiXCR to the 5' RACE reads. The repertoire consists of about 680,000 distinct CDR3 sequences, with around half occurring once and the leading ten covering around a third. In this sample, this clonotype turned up a few times.

The receptor was isolated from a woman aged 55-69 years in good health. The rearrangement links TRBV29-1 to TRBJ1-1; D gene uncertain. The source material was blood. The CDR3 DNA reads TGCAGCGCTTCTCCCGGGGACACTGAAGCTTTCTTT. Protein sequence: CSASPGDTEAFF.